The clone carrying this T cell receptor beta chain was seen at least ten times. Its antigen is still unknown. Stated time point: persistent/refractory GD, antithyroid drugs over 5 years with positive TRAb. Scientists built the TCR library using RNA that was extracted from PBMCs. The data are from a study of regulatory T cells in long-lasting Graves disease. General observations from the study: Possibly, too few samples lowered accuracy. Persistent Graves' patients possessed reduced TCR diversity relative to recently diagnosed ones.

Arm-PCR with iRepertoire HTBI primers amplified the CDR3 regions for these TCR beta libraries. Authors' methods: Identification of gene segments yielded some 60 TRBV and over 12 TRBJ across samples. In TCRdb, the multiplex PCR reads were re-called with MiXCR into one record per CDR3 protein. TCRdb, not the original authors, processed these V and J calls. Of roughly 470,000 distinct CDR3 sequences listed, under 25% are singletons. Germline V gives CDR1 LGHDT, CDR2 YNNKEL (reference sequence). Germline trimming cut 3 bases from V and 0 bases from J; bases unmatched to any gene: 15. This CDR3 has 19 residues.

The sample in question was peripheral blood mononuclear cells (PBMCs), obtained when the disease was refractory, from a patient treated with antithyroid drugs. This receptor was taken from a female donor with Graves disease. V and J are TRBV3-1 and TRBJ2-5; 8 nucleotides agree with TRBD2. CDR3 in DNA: TGTGCCAGCAGCCACTCAAGAGATTTAGCGGGGACGTACCAAGAGACCCAGTACTTC. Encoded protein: CASSHSRDLAGTYQETQYF.